Sequencing of this T cell receptor (beta chain) was carried out in a study of cytomegalovirus exposure and HLA in healthy donors. Findings of the study overall: In vitro work confirmed that a few CMV-associated chains recognize CMV antigens.

The CDR3 has 16 residues. CDR1 and CDR2 (germline): SNHLY, FYNNEI. Trimming stripped 6 bases from V and 0 bases from J, with 15 bases between. The PCR employed 60 Vbeta primers together with 13 Jbeta primers. The repertoire was sequenced with immunoSEQ multiplex PCR; TCRdb's copy has only in-frame clones and lacks some. The sample's table shows fewer than 100,000 clones. Points on this clone: The antigen is unknown.

The chain is built from TRBV2 and TRBJ1-5, with a tentative D call TRBD1 (5 bases). This clonotype was sampled from a man aged 50 to 59 in good health and CMV-seronegative. Sequenced input: PBMCs. CDR3 DNA: TGTGCCAGCAGGGGGGGTCGGGGGTATAGCAATCAGCCCCAGCATTTT. Amino acids: CASRGGRGYSNQPQHF. Complete variable domain (other parts from reference TRBV2 and TRBJ1-5): EPEVTQTPSHQVTQMGQEVILRCVPISNHLYFYWYRQILGQKVEFLVSFYNNEISEKSEIFDDQFSVERPDGSNFTLKIRSTKLEDSAMYFCASRGGRGYSNQPQHFGDGTRLSIL.